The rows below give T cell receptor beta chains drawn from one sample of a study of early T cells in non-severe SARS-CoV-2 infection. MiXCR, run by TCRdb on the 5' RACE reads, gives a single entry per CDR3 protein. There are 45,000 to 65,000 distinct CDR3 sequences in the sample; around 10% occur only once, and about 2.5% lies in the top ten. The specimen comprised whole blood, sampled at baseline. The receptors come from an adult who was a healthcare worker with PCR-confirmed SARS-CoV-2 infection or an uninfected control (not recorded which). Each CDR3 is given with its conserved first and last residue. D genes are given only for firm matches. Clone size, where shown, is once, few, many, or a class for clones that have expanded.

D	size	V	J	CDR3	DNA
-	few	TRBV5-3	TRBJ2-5	CASLDDQETQYF	TGTGCCAGCCTAGATGACCAAGAGACCCAGTACTTC
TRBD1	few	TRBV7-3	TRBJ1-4	CASSLLDRETTNEKLFF	TGTGCCAGCAGCTTACTTGACAGGGAAACAACTAATGAAAAACTGTTTTTT
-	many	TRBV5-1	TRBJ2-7	CASSPAISYEQYF	TGCGCCAGCAGCCCGGCGATCTCCTACGAGCAGTACTTC
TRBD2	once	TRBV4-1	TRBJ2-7	CASSHQGLAVSYEQYF	TGCGCCAGCAGCCACCAGGGACTAGCGGTCTCCTACGAGCAGTACTTC
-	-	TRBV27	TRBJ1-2	CASSLEGFYGYTF	TGTGCCAGCAGTTTAGAGGGGTTCTATGGCTACACCTTC
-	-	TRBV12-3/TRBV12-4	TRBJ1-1	CASSNRVEAFF	TGTGCCAGCAGTAACAGGGTTGAGGCTTTCTTT
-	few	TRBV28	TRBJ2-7	CASSLGASYEQYF	TGTGCCAGCAGCCTGGGGGCATCCTACGAGCAGTACTTC
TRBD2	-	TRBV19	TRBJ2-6	CATQPGLAVSGANVLTF	TGTGCCACTCAACCGGGACTAGCAGTCTCTGGGGCCAACGTCCTGACTTTC
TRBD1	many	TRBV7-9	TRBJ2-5	CASSSGTGIQETQYF	TGTGCCAGCAGCTCCGGGACAGGGATCCAAGAGACCCAGTACTTC
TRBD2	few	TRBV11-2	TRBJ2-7	CASSYLERGYEQYF	TGTGCCAGCAGCTACCTTGAGCGGGGGTACGAGCAGTACTTC
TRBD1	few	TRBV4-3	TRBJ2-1	CASSQDSYTGQAGGQFF	TGCGCCAGCAGCCAAGATTCCTACACCGGACAGGCAGGTGGGCAGTTCTTC
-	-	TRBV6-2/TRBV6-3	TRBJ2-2	CASSRAETGELFF	TGTGCCAGCAGCCGTGCCGAAACCGGGGAGCTGTTTTTT
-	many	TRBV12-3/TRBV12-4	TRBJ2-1	CASRKTSRGDNEQFF	TGTGCCAGCAGAAAGACTAGCAGGGGGGACAATGAGCAGTTCTTC
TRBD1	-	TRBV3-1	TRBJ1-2	CASSQIPGQGYGYTF	TGTGCCAGCAGCCAGATACCGGGACAGGGCTATGGCTACACCTTC
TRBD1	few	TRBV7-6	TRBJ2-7	CASSPEGQGRSEQYF	TGTGCCAGCAGCCCGGAGGGACAGGGTAGGAGCGAGCAGTACTTC
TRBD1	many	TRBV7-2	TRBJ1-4	CASSLGDRDSEKLFF	TGTGCCAGCAGCTTAGGTGACAGGGATAGCGAAAAACTGTTTTTT
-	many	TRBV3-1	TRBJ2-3	CASSLRTVLSDTQYF	TGTGCCAGCAGCCTAAGGACTGTTCTCTCTGATACGCAGTATTTT
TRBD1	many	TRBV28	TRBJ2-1	CASSPRGSVLNEQFF	TGTGCCAGCAGCCCCAGGGGGTCGGTCTTGAATGAGCAGTTCTTC
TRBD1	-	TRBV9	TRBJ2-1	CASSPGQGRNEQFF	TGTGCCAGCAGCCCCGGACAGGGTCGGAATGAGCAGTTCTTC
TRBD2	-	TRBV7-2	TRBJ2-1	CASSPHSGTNLYNEQFF	TGTGCCAGCAGCCCCCATAGCGGGACGAATCTATACAATGAGCAGTTCTTC
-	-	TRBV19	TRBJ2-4	CASSIISGEKNIQYF	TGTGCCAGTAGTATAATATCAGGGGAGAAAAACATTCAGTACTTC
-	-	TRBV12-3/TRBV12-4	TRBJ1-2	CASRRRDGYGYTF	TGTGCCAGCAGACGCCGGGACGGCTATGGCTACACCTTC
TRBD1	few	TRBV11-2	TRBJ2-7	CASTRQGYSYEQYF	TGTGCCAGCACCCGACAGGGATACTCCTACGAGCAGTACTTC
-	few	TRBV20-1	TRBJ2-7	CSARDRVGQNYEQYF	TGCAGTGCTAGAGATAGGGTCGGGCAGAACTACGAGCAGTACTTC
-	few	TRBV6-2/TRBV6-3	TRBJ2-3	CASSSIVGDTQYF	TGTGCCAGCAGCTCGATAGTAGGAGATACGCAGTATTTT
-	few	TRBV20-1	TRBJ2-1	CSARDSVTGSNEQFF	TGCAGTGCTAGAGATTCCGTCACAGGGAGCAATGAGCAGTTCTTC
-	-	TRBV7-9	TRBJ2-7	CASSLAGLYEQYF	TGTGCCAGCAGCTTAGCGGGTCTCTACGAGCAGTACTTC
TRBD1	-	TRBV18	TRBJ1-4	CASSPSGQVEKLFF	TGTGCCAGCTCACCGTCCGGACAGGTTGAAAAACTGTTTTTT
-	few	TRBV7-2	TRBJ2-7	CASSLAGGPEQYF	TGTGCCAGCAGCTTAGCGGGAGGCCCCGAGCAGTACTTC
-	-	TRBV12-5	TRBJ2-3	CASGLVHDGLISTDTQYF	TGTGCTAGTGGTTTGGTACATGACGGTCTCATTAGCACAGATACGCAGTATTTT
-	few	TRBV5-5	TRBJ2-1	CASSLEQVYSYNEQFF	TGTGCCAGCAGCTTGGAACAGGTGTACTCCTACAATGAGCAGTTCTTC
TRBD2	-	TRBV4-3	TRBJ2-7	CASSHSGYDEQYF	TGCGCCAGCAGCCATAGCGGGTACGACGAGCAGTACTTC
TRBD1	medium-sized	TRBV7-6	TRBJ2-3	CASSGGQGPDTQYF	TGTGCCAGCAGCGGGGGACAGGGCCCAGATACGCAGTATTTT
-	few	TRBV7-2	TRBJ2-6	CASSLRGSGANVLTF	TGTGCCAGCAGCTTAAGGGGATCTGGGGCCAACGTCCTGACTTTC
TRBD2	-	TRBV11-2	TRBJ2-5	CASSRTSGRNQETQYF	TGTGCCAGCAGTCGGACTAGCGGGAGAAACCAAGAGACCCAGTACTTC
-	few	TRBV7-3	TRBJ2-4	CASSLRGRENIQYF	TGTGCCAGCAGCTTACGAGGGAGAGAAAACATTCAGTACTTC
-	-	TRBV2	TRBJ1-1	CASRWNPNTEAFF	TGTGCCAGCAGATGGAACCCGAACACTGAAGCTTTCTTT
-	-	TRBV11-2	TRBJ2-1	CASSLDTGTLHGNEQFF	TGTGCCAGCAGCTTAGACACCGGGACACTGCACGGCAATGAGCAGTTCTTC
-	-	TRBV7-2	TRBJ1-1	CASSLMGIEAFF	TGTGCCAGCAGCTTAATGGGGATTGAAGCTTTCTTT
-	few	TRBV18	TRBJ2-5	CASSPRQGIETQYF	TGTGCCAGCTCACCACGGCAGGGTATAGAGACCCAGTACTTC
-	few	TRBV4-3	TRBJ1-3	CASSQNREIRSSGNTIYF	TGCGCCAGCAGCCAAAACAGGGAAATTCGGTCCTCTGGAAACACCATATATTTT
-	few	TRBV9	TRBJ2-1	CASSVTSRGSYNEQFF	TGTGCCAGCAGCGTAACCTCCAGAGGGAGTTACAATGAGCAGTTCTTC
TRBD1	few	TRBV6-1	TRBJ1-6	CASLQGASRTPLHF	TGTGCCAGCCTACAGGGGGCGAGTAGGACACCCCTCCACTTT
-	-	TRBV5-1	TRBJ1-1	CASSLDEARPQAFF	TGCGCCAGCAGCTTGGATGAGGCGCGGCCTCAAGCTTTCTTT
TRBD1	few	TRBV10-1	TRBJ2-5	CASSESGQGMAQYF	TGCGCCAGCAGTGAATCAGGACAGGGGATGGCCCAGTACTTC
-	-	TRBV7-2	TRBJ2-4	CASSLNRAKNIQYF	TGTGCCAGCAGCTTAAACAGAGCCAAAAACATTCAGTACTTC
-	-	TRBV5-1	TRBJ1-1	CASSLARDNTEAFF	TGCGCCAGCAGCTTAGCCCGGGATAACACTGAAGCTTTCTTT
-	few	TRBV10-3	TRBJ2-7	CAISEDSYEQYF	TGTGCCATCAGTGAAGACAGCTACGAGCAGTACTTC
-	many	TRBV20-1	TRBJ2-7	CSAFRKDGLDHEQYF	TGCAGTGCCTTCAGGAAGGACGGACTCGACCACGAGCAGTACTTC
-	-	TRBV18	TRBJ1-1	CASSPAGVNTEAFF	TGTGCCAGCTCACCGGCGGGAGTTAACACTGAAGCTTTCTTT
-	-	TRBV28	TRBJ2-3	CASSRYKSGSTDTQYF	TGTGCCAGCAGCCGATATAAATCCGGGTCCACAGATACGCAGTATTTT
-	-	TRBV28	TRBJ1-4	CASSPPGPATNEKLFF	TGTGCCAGCAGTCCCCCGGGCCCGGCAACTAATGAAAAACTGTTTTTT
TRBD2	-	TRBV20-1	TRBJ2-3	CSAKLSGSLTHTQYF	TGCAGTGCTAAGCTTAGCGGGAGCCTCACACATACGCAGTATTTT
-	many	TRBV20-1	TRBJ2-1	CSASKVRGHREGEQFF	TGCAGTGCTAGTAAGGTACGGGGGCACCGCGAGGGTGAGCAGTTCTTC